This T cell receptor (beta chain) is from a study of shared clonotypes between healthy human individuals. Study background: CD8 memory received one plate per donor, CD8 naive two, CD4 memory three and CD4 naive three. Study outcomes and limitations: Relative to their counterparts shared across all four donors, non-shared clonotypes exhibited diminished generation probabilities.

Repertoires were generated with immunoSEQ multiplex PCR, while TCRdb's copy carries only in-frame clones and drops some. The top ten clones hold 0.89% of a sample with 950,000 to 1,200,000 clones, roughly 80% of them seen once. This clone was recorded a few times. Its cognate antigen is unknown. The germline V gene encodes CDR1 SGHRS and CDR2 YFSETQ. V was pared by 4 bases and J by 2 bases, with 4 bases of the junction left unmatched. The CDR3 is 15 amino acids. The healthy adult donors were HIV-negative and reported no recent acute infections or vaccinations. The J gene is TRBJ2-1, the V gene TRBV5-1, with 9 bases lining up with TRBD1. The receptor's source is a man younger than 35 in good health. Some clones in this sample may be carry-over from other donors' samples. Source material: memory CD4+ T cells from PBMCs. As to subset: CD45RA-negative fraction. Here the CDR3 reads CASSERQGAYNEQFF. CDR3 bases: TGCGCCAGCAGCGAACGACAGGGGGCCTACAATGAGCAGTTCTTC.